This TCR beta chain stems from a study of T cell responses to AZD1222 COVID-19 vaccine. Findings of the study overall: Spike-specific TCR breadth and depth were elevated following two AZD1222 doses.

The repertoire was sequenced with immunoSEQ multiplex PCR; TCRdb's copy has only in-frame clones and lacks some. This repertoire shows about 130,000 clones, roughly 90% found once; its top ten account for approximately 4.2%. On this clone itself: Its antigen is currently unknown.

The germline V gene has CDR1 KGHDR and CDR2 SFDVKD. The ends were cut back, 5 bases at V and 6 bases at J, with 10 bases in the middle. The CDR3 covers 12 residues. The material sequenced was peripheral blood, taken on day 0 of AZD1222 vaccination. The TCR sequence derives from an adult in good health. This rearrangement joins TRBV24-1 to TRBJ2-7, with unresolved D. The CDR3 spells CATSGPFGEQYF. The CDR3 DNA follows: TGTGCCACCAGTGGTCCTTTCGGCGAGCAGTACTTC.